The 31 T cell receptor beta chains in this list originate from one sample, sequenced in a study of cytomegalovirus exposure and HLA in healthy donors. Amplification used 60 Vbeta primers and 13 Jbeta primers. TCRdb keeps only in-frame clones here, not all; method: immunoSEQ multiplex PCR. This sample yields around 150,000 clones, of which more than 60% are seen a single time; roughly 10% belongs to the top ten. The sample consisted of PBMCs. Receptors were obtained from a man aged 18-30 years in good health and CMV-seropositive.

This clone was seen a single time. This chain links TRBV19 with TRBJ1-2; 12 bases line up with TRBD1. Unmatched junction bases numbered 15, after V lost 5 bases and J lost 8 bases. The CDR3 sequence is 17 residues long. Looked up from germline, CDR1 is LNHDA and CDR2 is SQIVND (reference sequence). CDR3 nucleotides: TGTGCCAGTAGTGACTTTGGGACAGGGGGCGCCGGTAGGGGCTACACCTTC. It is translated as CASSDFGTGGAGRGYTF. Combining the CDR3 with reference TRBV19 and TRBJ1-2 gives the whole variable domain DGGITQSPKYLFRKEGQNVTLSCEQNLNHDAMYWYRQDPGQGLRLIYYSQIVNDFQKGDIAEGYSVSREKKESFPLTVTSAQKNPTAFYLCASSDFGTGGAGRGYTFGSGTRLTVV.

The chain employs TRBV6-4 and TRBJ2-3; the match to TRBD2 covers 12 bases. The CDR3 runs 15 residues. CDR1 and CDR2 (germline): MRHNA, SNTAGT. The J segment lost 6 bases and the V segment lost 8 bases, leaving 9 bases of the junction unmatched. The CDR3 sequence: CASSKLAGGPDTQYF. The CDR3 DNA sequence: TGTGCCAGCTCTAAGCTAGCGGGAGGGCCGGATACGCAGTATTTT.

The chain joins TRBV5-1 to TRBJ2-7, with D perhaps matching TRBD2 (6 bases). The CDR3 spans 16 residues. Looked up from germline, CDR1 is SGHRS and CDR2 is YFSETQ. V was shortened by 5 bases and J by 0 bases, with 18 bases between the two germline ends. CDR3 loop: CASRVSLADSSYEQYF. The CDR3 nucleotides read TGCGCCAGCAGGGTGAGTTTAGCGGATAGCTCCTACGAGCAGTACTTC.

V and J are TRBV15 and TRBJ2-1; TRBD1 matches 8 bases. The V gene end was trimmed by 3 bases and the J gene end by 9 bases; junction bases not matched to a gene: 19. Germline V gene data show CDR1 as LNHNV and CDR2 as YYDKDF (reference sequence). This CDR3 contains 18 residues. The CDR3 sequence: CATSSDTRIATGVGEQFF. CDR3 in DNA: TGTGCCACCAGCAGCGATACCCGAATAGCGACAGGGGTGGGTGAGCAGTTCTTC. The entire variable domain, with the rest obtained from reference TRBV15 and TRBJ2-1, is as follows: DAMVIQNPRYQVTQFGKPVTLSCSQTLNHNVMYWYQQKSSQAPKLLFHYYDKDFNNEADTPDNFQSRRPNTSFCFLDIRSPGLGDTAMYLCATSSDTRIATGVGEQFFGPGTRLTVL.

This clone was seen a few times. This chain connects TRBV6-5 to TRBJ1-5; D ambiguous. Germline V lookup: CDR1 MNHEY, CDR2 SVGAGI. V was shortened by 0 bases and J by 9 bases, with 9 bases between the two germline ends. The CDR3 spans 13 residues. CDR3 loop: CASSYSRGWPQHF. The CDR3 DNA sequence: TGTGCCAGCAGTTACTCTCGGGGATGGCCCCAGCATTTT.

This clone was seen a single time. The chain recombines TRBV29-1 with TRBJ2-2; D ambiguous. With 6 bases removed from V and 5 bases from J, the gap between germline ends came to 16 bases. CDR3 length: 14 residues. Per the germline V gene, CDR1 is SQVTM and CDR2 is ANQGSEA. CDR3 nucleotides: TGCAGCGTCGTAGATGGATGGAGAACCGGGGAGCTGTTTTTT. Protein sequence: CSVVDGWRTGELFF.

This clone was seen only a few times. Different DNA sequences within this sample yield the same CDR3. The rearrangement uses TRBV7-3 and TRBJ2-5; D perhaps matches TRBD1 (6 bases). Germline loops: CDR1 SGHTA, CDR2 FQGTGA. The CDR3 covers 14 residues. V was cut by 2 bases and J by 4 bases, with 11 bases left in between. The CDR3 sequence is CASSLLGAGETQYF. The CDR3 DNA reads as TGTGCCAGCAGCTTACTGGGGGCAGGAGAGACCCAGTACTTC.

The rearrangement joins TRBV27 to TRBJ2-7, with D unclear. Trimming removed 6 bases at V and 7 bases at J, with 10 bases between. The CDR3 extends over 11 amino acids. Germline lookup yields CDR1 MNHEY and CDR2 SMNVEV (reference sequence). CDR3 nucleotide sequence: TGTGCCAGCAGCCCGCATGAGGAGCAGTACTTC. Amino acid sequence: CASSPHEEQYF.

This clone was seen a handful of times. The chain combines TRBV4-1 with TRBJ2-6; 12 nucleotides line up with TRBD2. This CDR3 comprises 22 residues. The J segment lost 1 base and the V segment lost 5 bases, leaving 18 bases of the junction unmatched. CDR1 is MGHRA, CDR2 YSYEKL, per germline. CDR3 bases: TGCGCCAGCAGCAAAAACGATATTCTGGTACTAGCGGGAGGATCTGGGGCCAACGTCCTGACTTTC. The encoded protein is CASSKNDILVLAGGSGANVLTF.

This rearrangement joins TRBV6-5 to TRBJ2-7, with TRBD2 identical over 7 bases. The junction had 9 bases not matched to a gene; V was cut back by 7 bases and J by 0 bases. The germline V gene encodes CDR1 MNHEY and CDR2 SVGAGI. The CDR3 length is 15 residues. The CDR3 nucleotides read TGTGCCAGCAAACTGGGTCCTAGCGGCTCCTACGAGCAGTACTTC. Translated: CASKLGPSGSYEQYF.

The chain combines TRBV7-9 with TRBJ1-1, with a tentative D call TRBD1 (6 bases). The CDR3 extends over 13 amino acids. Trimming removed 6 bases at V and 7 bases at J, with 15 bases between. Germline CDR1 and CDR2: SEHNR and FQNEAQ (reference sequence). The CDR3 sequence is CASSSRGPFEAFF. For the CDR3, the DNA is TGTGCCAGCAGTAGCAGGGGACCTTTTGAAGCTTTCTTT.

As for this clone: Within the sample, other DNA sequences also encode this same CDR3. The V and J genes are TRBV7-9 and TRBJ2-7, with 8 bases aligning to TRBD1. The CDR3 is made up of 14 amino acids. Per the germline V gene, CDR1 is SEHNR and CDR2 is FQNEAQ (reference sequence). Trimming removed 4 bases from V and 4 bases from J; junction bases left unmatched: 6. The DNA for the CDR3 is TGTGCCAGCAGCTCTGACAGGGGAAGTTACGAGCAGTACTTC. As protein: CASSSDRGSYEQYF.

CDR3 bases: TGTGCCAGCAGCTTGGTGGCGGTGGAGACCCAGTACTTC. It codes for CASSLVAVETQYF. J is TRBJ2-5 and V is TRBV5-6; D is unresolved. The V end lost 0 bases, the J end lost 5 bases, and 8 bases lay between the germline ends. Germline values: CDR1 SGHDT, CDR2 YYEEEE. This CDR3 has 13 amino acids.

The J gene is TRBJ1-5, the V gene TRBV11-2; D is unresolved. The CDR3 is 15 amino acids. The V end was cut by 0 bases, the J end by 6 bases, with 12 bases between. Germline V gene data show CDR1 as SGHAT and CDR2 as FQNNGV. The CDR3 bases are TGTGCCAGCAGCTTAGATCTAAGGACTGGTCAGCCCCAGCATTTT. It is translated as CASSLDLRTGQPQHF.

This chain joins TRBV9 and TRBJ2-2; 8 positions agree with TRBD2. Germline values: CDR1 SGDLS, CDR2 YYNGEE. V shed 4 bases, J shed 7 bases, and the junction held 9 bases outside the gene matches. The CDR3 is 15 amino acids. In DNA, the CDR3 is TGTGCCAGCAGCTTAAAAAGCGGGGGATACGGGGAGCTGTTTTTT. Amino acids: CASSLKSGGYGELFF.

This chain joins TRBV5-1 and TRBJ2-1, with D unresolved. Germline V lookup: CDR1 SGHRS, CDR2 YFSETQ. This CDR3 comprises 17 residues. V was pared by 2 bases and J by 0 bases, with 15 bases between. The CDR3: CASSFFHTLGSYNEQFF. The CDR3 DNA reads as TGCGCCAGCAGCTTCTTTCACACGCTTGGCTCCTACAATGAGCAGTTCTTC.

This clone was seen a few times. The rearrangement joins TRBV5-4 to TRBJ2-1, with 10 bases fitting TRBD2. In germline, CDR1 is SGHNT, CDR2 YYREEE (reference sequence). V gave up 0 bases and J gave up 9 bases; unmatched junction bases: 6. The CDR3 sequence is 15 residues long. The CDR3 sequence: CASSLGSGRASEQFF. The CDR3 nucleotides are TGTGCCAGCAGCTTGGGAAGCGGGAGGGCCAGTGAGCAGTTCTTC. The entire variable domain, with the rest obtained from reference TRBV5-4 and TRBJ2-1, is as follows: ETGVTQSPTHLIKTRGQQVTLRCSSQSGHNTVSWYQQALGQGPQFIFQYYREEENGRGNFPPRFSGLQFPNYSSELNVNALELDDSALYLCASSLGSGRASEQFFGPGTRLTVL.

The V gene is TRBV4-1, the J gene TRBJ2-1, with D possibly matching TRBD1 (6 bases). The CDR3 totals 15 residues. Looked up from germline, CDR1 is MGHRA and CDR2 is YSYEKL. V was pared by 4 bases and J by 7 bases, with 17 bases between. CDR3 loop: CASSPSDGRGNEQFF. CDR3 in DNA: TGCGCCAGCAGCCCCTCCGATGGCAGGGGAAATGAGCAGTTCTTC.

There are a few counts of this clone. The chain uses TRBV28 and TRBJ1-5; the D is unclear. The length of the CDR3 is 15 residues. The germline V gene has CDR1 MDHEN and CDR2 SYDVKM. Between the trimmed V and J ends, which lost 6 bases and 0 bases, there was a span of 12 bases. CDR3 amino acids: CASSPPQNSNQPQHF. In DNA form, the CDR3 reads TGTGCCAGCAGCCCTCCACAGAATAGCAATCAGCCCCAGCATTTT. The full variable domain, rest sourced from reference TRBV28 and TRBJ1-5, is DVKVTQSSRYLVKRTGEKVFLECVQDMDHENMFWYRQDPGLGLRLIYFSYDVKMKEKGDIPEGYSVSREKKERFSLILESASTNQTSMYLCASSPPQNSNQPQHFGDGTRLSIL.

This rearrangement joins TRBV5-1 to TRBJ2-7; TRBD2 matches at 13 bases. The CDR3 sequence is 15 residues long. Germline-derived CDR1 and CDR2 are SGHRS and YFSETQ. J lost 6 bases, V lost 1 base, and 4 bases had no gene match. CDR3 sequence reads: CASSLTSGRAPEQYF. CDR3 DNA: TGCGCCAGCAGCTTGACTAGCGGGAGGGCCCCCGAGCAGTACTTC.

This rearrangement joins TRBV19 to TRBJ2-7; D is ambiguous. Trimming removed 8 bases at V and 5 bases at J, with 16 bases between. CDR3 size: 13 residues. Germline V gives CDR1 LNHDA, CDR2 SQIVND (reference sequence). In DNA, the CDR3 is TGTGCCAGTCTTGACCAGAGGTGGAACGAGCAGTACTTC. Protein: CASLDQRWNEQYF.

The chain combines TRBV27 with TRBJ2-1; possibly TRBD1 for D (6 bases). This CDR3 region has 14 residues. Germline V CDR1 and CDR2: MNHEY, SMNVEV (reference sequence). The V end lost 5 bases, the J end lost 7 bases, and 15 bases lay between the germline ends. The CDR3 sequence: CASSNKLRGNEQFF. CDR3 in DNA: TGTGCCAGCAGTAATAAACTCAGGGGAAATGAGCAGTTCTTC.

V gene TRBV28 combines with J gene TRBJ1-1, with D possibly being TRBD1 (5 bases). Trimming removed 6 bases from V and 10 bases from J, with 15 bases in between. Germline V lookup: CDR1 MDHEN, CDR2 SYDVKM. The CDR3 contains 12 residues. The CDR3 nucleotides are TGTGCCAGCAGGATAAAGGGGCGAAGAGCTTTCTTT. It codes for CASRIKGRRAFF.

This clone was recorded a few times. DNA of the CDR3: TGTGCCAGCAGTCTATCGGGACAGGGGACCCAAGAGACCCAGTACTTC. Its protein is CASSLSGQGTQETQYF. This chain connects TRBV28 to TRBJ2-5; TRBD1 matches at 10 bases. The CDR3 runs to 16 residues. V dropped 5 bases and J dropped 1; count of bases not matched to a gene: 7. Per germline, CDR1 MDHEN and CDR2 SYDVKM.

This clone appeared a single time. The chain combines TRBV28 with TRBJ1-5; D is perhaps TRBD1 (6 bases). V was trimmed by 6 bases and J by 3 bases, leaving 15 bases between them. There are 15 residues in the CDR3. Germline V lookup: CDR1 MDHEN, CDR2 SYDVKM. For the CDR3, the DNA is TGTGCCAGCAGGACAGACAGGTATGACAATCAGCCCCAGCATTTT. Translating gives CASRTDRYDNQPQHF.

The rearrangement links TRBV5-1 to TRBJ2-7; 7 bases map to TRBD2. With 7 bases clipped from V and 1 base from J, the junction kept 11 bases outside the gene matches. The germline CDR1 and CDR2 sequences are SGHRS and YFSETQ. The CDR3 loop spans 15 amino acids. Here the CDR3 reads CASRYTSAISYEQYF. For the CDR3, the DNA is TGCGCCAGCCGTTACACTAGCGCGATTTCCTACGAGCAGTACTTC.

This chain joins TRBV28 and TRBJ1-4; 12 positions agree with TRBD1. V lost 2 bases to trimming and J lost 8 bases; unmatched junction nucleotides: 9. Germline V gene data show CDR1 as MDHEN and CDR2 as SYDVKM. The CDR3 sequence is 17 residues long. CDR3 region: CASSLAGTGGVNEKLFF. Here the CDR3 DNA reads TGTGCCAGCAGTTTAGCCGGGACAGGGGGCGTCAACGAAAAACTGTTTTTT.

The chain uses TRBV28 and TRBJ1-1, with 8 bases identical to TRBD1. With V trimmed by 8 bases and J by 6 bases, 20 bases remained unmatched. The CDR3 has 17 amino acids. The germline gives CDR1 MDHEN, CDR2 SYDVKM. The CDR3 protein is CASEFPRQGASDAEAFF. DNA for the CDR3: TGTGCCAGCGAGTTTCCCAGGCAGGGGGCGTCTGACGCTGAAGCTTTCTTT. The full variable domain, in which reference TRBV28 and TRBJ1-1 provide the parts outside the CDR3, is DVKVTQSSRYLVKRTGEKVFLECVQDMDHENMFWYRQDPGLGLRLIYFSYDVKMKEKGDIPEGYSVSREKKERFSLILESASTNQTSMYLCASEFPRQGASDAEAFFGQGTRLTVV.

The chain uses TRBV27 and TRBJ2-2; 11 nucleotides line up with TRBD2. Looked up from germline, CDR1 is MNHEY and CDR2 is SMNVEV (reference sequence). CDR3 size: 16 residues. Unmatched junction bases numbered 9, after V lost 6 bases and J lost 6 bases. The CDR3 reads CASRLLAGVSPGELFF. CDR3 bases: TGTGCCAGCAGATTACTAGCGGGAGTTAGCCCCGGGGAGCTGTTTTTT.

The rearrangement joins TRBV30 to TRBJ2-2, with no clear D. V was shortened by 3 bases and J by 4 bases, with 15 bases between the two germline ends. The CDR3 spans 15 residues. Germline CDR1 GTSNPN, CDR2 SVGIG (reference sequence). CDR3 nucleotide sequence: TGTGCCTGGAGGCGAGATACCATCACCACCGGGGAGCTGTTTTTT. This codes for CAWRRDTITTGELFF.

The chain uses TRBV28 and TRBJ1-3, with 8 positions matching TRBD1. J was trimmed by 4 bases and V by 2 bases; bases with no gene match: 10. CDR1 is MDHEN, CDR2 SYDVKM, per germline. This CDR3 spans 17 amino acids. The CDR3 here is CASSLRVRTGPGNTIYF. CDR3 nucleotide sequence: TGTGCCAGCAGTTTAAGGGTTCGGACAGGGCCCGGAAACACCATATATTTT.